A selection of T cell receptor beta chains follows, all from one sample in a study of T-cell memory formation after mild COVID-19. MiXCR, run by TCRdb on the 5' RACE reads, gives a single entry per CDR3 protein. The data show 300,000 or so distinct CDR3 sequences, with 15% seen just once and roughly 20% held by the top ten. The sequenced sample consisted of PBMCs or a T cell subset sorted from them (not recorded which). These TCRs come from a young man who had mild COVID-19 (a few samples of this study predate the infection). Cell type and time point are not known. Both conserved end residues are part of each CDR3. D genes are given only for firm matches. A row's size may be missing; if present it is once, few, many or a size class.

CDR3 DNA	CDR3 protein	clone size	D gene	V gene	CDR3 length	J gene
TGTGCCAGCAGCTTACATGCTAGCGGGGGACAAGAGACCCAGTACTTC	CASSLHASGGQETQYF	NA	TRBD2	TRBV7-2	16	TRBJ2-5
TGTGCCAGCAGCTTAGATTCGGGTTTAGGGTTCTTC	CASSLDSGLGFF	many	NA	TRBV7-2	12	TRBJ2-1
TGTGCCAGTGTGACAGGGCAAGGGTTGGCCCTCCACTTT	CASVTGQGLALHF	few	TRBD1	TRBV2	13	TRBJ1-6
TGTGCCAGCAGCTTACTTGCAGTTCGGGCAAAAGAGACCCAGTACTTC	CASSLLAVRAKETQYF	NA	NA	TRBV7-9	16	TRBJ2-5
TGTGCCAGCAGTGGACAACAGAACACTGAAGCTTTCTTT	CASSGQQNTEAFF	few	NA	TRBV6-1	13	TRBJ1-1
TGTGCCAGCAGTTACGGGGACCTCCCAGGGCATGAGCAGTTCTTC	CASSYGDLPGHEQFF	NA	NA	TRBV6-5	15	TRBJ2-1
TGCGCCAGCAGTGAGTCGTTGGGGAATTTCGCTGAAGCTTTCTTT	CASSESLGNFAEAFF	once	NA	TRBV10-2	15	TRBJ1-1
TGTGCCAGCAGTCCACCGGGACAGAGCTATCAGCCCCAGCATTTT	CASSPPGQSYQPQHF	few	TRBD1	TRBV12-3/TRBV12-4	15	TRBJ1-5
TGTGCCAGCAGCTTAGCGCGAGGCAGAATTACAACTAATGAAAAACTGTTTTTT	CASSLARGRITTNEKLFF	NA	NA	TRBV7-6	18	TRBJ1-4
TGTGCCAGCAGCGCCCTCAGGAACACTGAAGCTTTCTTT	CASSALRNTEAFF	many	NA	TRBV7-2	13	TRBJ1-1
TGTGCCAGCAGCTCCGGGACAGTTAGCACAGATACGCAGTATTTT	CASSSGTVSTDTQYF	NA	TRBD1	TRBV28	15	TRBJ2-3
TGCGCCAGCAGCCAAGAGGGGCCCGTTCGAGCGGGGTACACAGATACGCAGTATTTT	CASSQEGPVRAGYTDTQYF	NA	TRBD2	TRBV4-3	19	TRBJ2-3
TGTGCCAGCAGCTCCCCTTTACGGAGAAACTATGGCTACACCTTC	CASSSPLRRNYGYTF	few	NA	TRBV5-5	15	TRBJ1-2
TGTGCCAGCAGTCCAGGGTTGCGCCAAGAGACCCAGTACTTC	CASSPGLRQETQYF	NA	NA	TRBV6-5	14	TRBJ2-5
TGCGCCAGCAGCACCCTAGCGGGGTCCGGAGATACGCAGTATTTT	CASSTLAGSGDTQYF	NA	TRBD2	TRBV5-1	15	TRBJ2-3
TGCGCCAGCAGCCAAGATCGAGGGGGCGGAAATGGCTACACCTTC	CASSQDRGGGNGYTF	many	TRBD1	TRBV4-3	15	TRBJ1-2
TGCAGCGCCCGTTGGAGCTCCTACAATGAGCAGTTCTTC	CSARWSSYNEQFF	NA	NA	TRBV29-1	13	TRBJ2-1
TGCAGTGCCGGAAGAGCAGCGGGACAGGGCACAGATACGCAGTATTTT	CSAGRAAGQGTDTQYF	NA	NA	TRBV20-1	16	TRBJ2-3
TGTGCCAGCAGTGAATGGTATGGCGGGGAGCTGTTTTTT	CASSEWYGGELFF	NA	NA	TRBV6-1	13	TRBJ2-2
TGTGCCATCAGTGAGCAGCGGGGGGCCAACACTGAAGCTTTCTTT	CAISEQRGANTEAFF	NA	NA	TRBV10-3	15	TRBJ1-1
TGTGCCAGCAGCGCAAAGTTTAACACTGAAGCTTTCTTT	CASSAKFNTEAFF	NA	NA	TRBV4-2	13	TRBJ1-1
TGTGCCAGCAGCTTAGTGCTCTGGTCTGGGTCTCAAGAGACCCAGTACTTC	CASSLVLWSGSQETQYF	NA	NA	TRBV7-8	17	TRBJ2-5